These 32 T cell receptor beta chains came from one sample sequenced in a study of spatial heterogeneity in lung cancer. The sample's time point: sample taken at primary tumor resection. Tumor, nontumor lung or frozen PBMC supplied whole RNA, sequenced without sorting. TCRdb re-called the 5' RACE reads through MiXCR, storing one row per CDR3 protein. The table has approximately 39,000 distinct CDR3 sequences, roughly 6% seen once. The starting material was PBMCs, obtained at surgery. The receptors come from a male donor with early-stage non-small cell lung cancer.

At least ten counts were recorded for this clonotype. The chain has TRBV29-1 and TRBJ2-3; TRBD2 matches at 11 bases. Germline trimming cut 7 bases from V and 6 bases from J; bases unmatched to any gene: 9. Germline loops: CDR1 SQVTM, CDR2 ANQGSEA. CDR3 size: 14 residues. Written as DNA, the CDR3 is TGCAGCGCAATCTTAGCGGGGGGGCCCGATACGCAGTATTTT. Translation: CSAILAGGPDTQYF.

The chain employs TRBV4-3 and TRBJ2-3, with 12 bases matching TRBD2. The CDR3 runs 16 residues. The J segment lost 5 bases and the V segment lost 5 bases, leaving 8 bases of the junction unmatched. CDR1 and CDR2 (germline): LGHNA, YSLEER. CDR3 sequence: CASSCLAGGPGDTQYF. CDR3 nucleotide sequence: TGCGCCAGCAGCTGTCTAGCGGGGGGGCCTGGAGATACGCAGTATTTT.

This clonotype was detected only a few times. A junction boundary mismatches the germline segment, possibly from a read error. The chain employs TRBV20-1 and TRBJ1-1, with D uncertain. The CDR3 sequence is 12 residues long. Germline V lookup: CDR1 DFQATT, CDR2 SNEGSKA (reference sequence). CDR3 sequence: CIARAALTEAFF. Here the CDR3 DNA reads TGCATTGCTAGAGCTGCTTTGACTGAAGCTTTCTTT.

This clonotype was recorded at least ten times. This chain connects TRBV7-2 to TRBJ2-5; 7 bases map to TRBD2. The germline V gene has CDR1 SGHTA and CDR2 FQGNSA. There are 15 residues in the CDR3. The V and J ends lost 5 bases and 4 bases, in that order; junction bases with no gene match: 10. The chain's CDR3 is CASSPSERGGETQYF. CDR3 nucleotides: TGTGCCAGCAGCCCCTCCGAGCGGGGAGGAGAGACCCAGTACTTC.

The chain combines TRBV21-1 with TRBJ2-1; the D segment call TRBD2 is taken from the table without a DNA check. TRBV21-1 is labeled a pseudogene. The CDR3 consists of 15 residues. CDR3 sequence reads: CASSIPSFSLGEQFF. CDR3 bases: TGTGCCAGCAGCATACCTAGCTTCTCACTCGGTGAGCAGTTCTTC.

This clonotype was counted between two and nine times. The V call is TRBV30, the J call TRBJ1-3, with a possible D match to TRBD1 (6 bases). CDR3 length: 14 residues. Germline CDR1 is GTSNPN and CDR2 is SVGIG (reference sequence). V was pared by 3 bases and J by 0 bases, with 9 bases between. CDR3 sequence: CAWRGAVSGNTIYF. CDR3 nucleotides: TGTGCCTGGAGGGGGGCCGTCTCTGGAAACACCATATATTTT.

This clonotype was recorded many times. The DNA for the CDR3 is TGCAGTGCTAGAGAACCAAGGGGACAGTTCCAGCCCCAGCATTTT. Amino acids: CSAREPRGQFQPQHF. V usage is TRBV20-1 and J usage is TRBJ1-5; 7 bases are a match to TRBD1. This CDR3 is 15 amino acids long. Germline CDR1 and CDR2: DFQATT and SNEGSKA (reference sequence). The junction had 9 bases not matched to a gene; V was cut back by 0 bases and J by 7 bases.

The rearrangement uses TRBV7-9 and TRBJ2-4; no reliable D call. Germline CDR1 is SEHNR and CDR2 is FQNEAQ (reference sequence). V lost 2 bases, J lost 0 bases, and 2 bases lay in between. This CDR3 is 13 amino acids long. CDR3 nucleotides: TGTGCCAGCAGCTTACTAGCCAAAAACATTCAGTACTTC. This translates into CASSLLAKNIQYF.

This clonotype has at least ten counts. The chain joins TRBV2 to TRBJ2-5; D is uncertain. CDR3 length equals 13 residues. Per germline, CDR1 SNHLY and CDR2 FYNNEI. V was trimmed by 8 bases and J by 1 base, leaving 11 bases between them. CDR3 nucleotides: TGTGCCAGCTTCCTCCGAGCCCAAGAGACCCAGTACTTC. It yields the protein CASFLRAQETQYF.

At least ten counts were recorded for this clonotype. The rearrangement links TRBV4-2 to TRBJ2-2, with 9 nucleotides matching TRBD2. This CDR3 is built from 16 residues. Per germline, CDR1 LGHNA and CDR2 YNFKEQ. Losses at the gene ends were 1 base for V and 5 bases for J; bases not matched to a gene: 5. The DNA of the CDR3 is TGTGCCAGCAGCCAAGGCGGGGGGGCCTGGACCGGGGAGCTGTTTTTT. Protein: CASSQGGGAWTGELFF.

The rearrangement uses TRBV24-1 and TRBJ2-1, with TRBD2 matching over 10 bases. After removal of 4 bases from V and 9 bases from J, the junction contained 2 bases not matched to a gene. The CDR3 consists of 13 residues. Per germline, CDR1 KGHDR and CDR2 SFDVKD. CDR3 in amino acids: CATSERTSGEQFF. CDR3 coding DNA: TGTGCCACCAGTGAAAGGACTAGCGGTGAGCAGTTCTTC.

V is TRBV6-5 and J is TRBJ2-7; 10 bases are shared with TRBD2. Germline lookup yields CDR1 MNHEY and CDR2 SVGAGI. Trimming took 8 bases from V and 7 from J; bases not matched to a gene: 8. The CDR3 totals 13 residues. In DNA, the CDR3 is TGTGCCAGCGCCAGGCTAGCGGGGGTAGAGCAGTACTTC. Its protein product is CASARLAGVEQYF.

This clonotype came up many times. The V call is TRBV5-4, the J call TRBJ2-6; weak D call: TRBD2 (5 bases). V shed 0 bases and J shed 4 bases, with 8 bases lying between them. Germline V CDR1 and CDR2: SGHNT, YYREEE (reference sequence). CDR3 length: 15 amino acids. In nucleotides, the CDR3 is TGTGCCAGCAGCTTGGTGGGAGCCGGGGCCAACGTCCTGACTTTC. It encodes CASSLVGAGANVLTF.

This clonotype has a count of ten or more. The chain links TRBV5-1 to TRBJ2-5; the D gene is possibly TRBD2 (6 bases). Germline V gene lookup returns CDR1 SGHRS and CDR2 YFSETQ. Trimming took 7 bases from V and 5 from J, leaving 15 bases between them. The CDR3 loop spans 13 amino acids. The CDR3 here is CASGQGLDETQYF. The CDR3 coding sequence is TGCGCCAGCGGGCAGGGACTTGATGAGACCCAGTACTTC.

The table lists this clonotype with a count of one. The chain couples TRBV10-3 to TRBJ1-1; TRBD1 aligns across 8 bases. With V trimmed by 8 bases and J by 4 bases, 12 bases remained unmatched. Germline CDR1 ENHRY, CDR2 SYGVKD. CDR3 length: 15 amino acids. DNA for the CDR3: TGTGCCATCCGCTCCGGGACAGGCCAAAGCACTGAAGCTTTCTTT. Translating gives CAIRSGTGQSTEAFF.

This clonotype was detected ten times or more. V and J are TRBV28 and TRBJ2-4, with D perhaps matching TRBD2 (5 bases). This CDR3 region has 13 residues. V lost 9 bases and J 4 bases, leaving 13 bases between the germline ends. Germline-derived CDR1 and CDR2 are MDHEN and SYDVKM. The CDR3 reads CASQTKPKNIQYF. The CDR3 coding sequence is TGTGCCAGTCAGACTAAGCCTAAAAACATTCAGTACTTC.

This clonotype was seen many times. This chain links TRBV7-2 with TRBJ2-7; D perhaps matches TRBD2 (5 bases). The V gene's germline CDR1 is SGHTA and CDR2 FQGNSA. This CDR3 spans 14 amino acids. Trimming left V 0 bases short and J 6 bases short, with 12 bases between. The CDR3 region has the DNA TGTGCCAGCAGCTTAGCACAACGGGAAACCGAGCAGTACTTC. Translated: CASSLAQRETEQYF.

This clonotype has more than one count but fewer than ten. The V gene is TRBV9, the J gene TRBJ1-1; the D is unclear. The CDR3 contains 14 residues. The V end lost 3 bases, the J end lost 4 bases, and 13 bases lay between the germline ends. Germline CDR1 SGDLS, CDR2 YYNGEE. The DNA of the CDR3 is TGTGCCAGCAGCGCCGGATCTTTATCCACTGAAGCTTTCTTT. This gives the protein CASSAGSLSTEAFF.

In this sample, this clonotype turned up many times. The rearrangement links TRBV10-3 to TRBJ2-7, with 11 positions matching TRBD1. The J segment lost 2 bases and the V segment lost 8 bases, leaving 2 bases of the junction unmatched. CDR1 and CDR2 from the germline V gene are ENHRY and SYGVKD. CDR3 length: 13 amino acids. In DNA, the CDR3 is TGTGCCATCGCGGGACAGGGGGCCTACGAGCAGTACTTC. It translates to CAIAGQGAYEQYF.

This clonotype was observed at least ten times. This chain joins TRBV10-3 and TRBJ2-4; 9 nucleotides agree with TRBD1. Trimming took 5 bases from V and 5 from J; bases not matched to a gene: 10. Looked up from germline, CDR1 is ENHRY and CDR2 is SYGVKD. This CDR3 is 16 amino acids long. The CDR3 spells CAISKGQGFGQNIQYF. Here the CDR3 DNA reads TGTGCCATCAGTAAGGGACAGGGTTTCGGCCAAAACATTCAGTACTTC.

Ten or more counts support this clonotype. CDR3 loop: CASSLVPRNSPLHF. In DNA form, the CDR3 reads TGTGCCAGCAGTTTAGTCCCACGGAATTCACCCCTCCACTTT. The J gene is TRBJ1-6, the V gene TRBV28; no clear D gene. V lost 2 bases, J lost 7 bases, and 9 bases lay in between. This CDR3 comprises 14 residues. The germline V gene encodes CDR1 MDHEN and CDR2 SYDVKM.

The chain recombines TRBV5-1 with TRBJ2-7, with a possible D match to TRBD2 (5 bases). The CDR3 has 14 amino acids. Germline-derived CDR1 and CDR2 are SGHRS and YFSETQ. Trimming left V 2 bases short and J 7 bases short, with 16 bases between. The CDR3 DNA sequence: TGCGCCAGCAGCTTATGGACTCACCCGGGGGAGCAGTACTTC. Protein sequence: CASSLWTHPGEQYF.

The sample holds a few counts of this clonotype. V is TRBV19 and J is TRBJ1-5; 9 bases match TRBD1. Germline CDR1 reads LNHDA; CDR2 reads SQIVND (reference sequence). The CDR3 covers 14 residues. V shed 4 bases and J 7 bases; nucleotides not matched to a gene: 5. This chain's CDR3 is CASSTGTGSQPQHF. As DNA, the CDR3 is TGTGCCAGTAGTACCGGGACAGGGTCCCAGCCCCAGCATTTT.

This clonotype has ten or more counts. CDR3 residues: CASSLSQTSSYNEQFF. The DNA for the CDR3 is TGTGCCAGCAGTTTATCCCAGACCAGCTCCTACAATGAGCAGTTCTTC. V and J are TRBV27 and TRBJ2-1; D is unresolved. CDR3 size: 16 residues. The germline CDR1 and CDR2 sequences are MNHEY and SMNVEV (reference sequence). V shed 0 bases and J shed 0 bases, with 9 bases lying between them.

This clonotype appeared many times. The V call is TRBV20-1, the J call TRBJ2-2, with 8 bases lining up with TRBD2. The germline CDR1 and CDR2 sequences are DFQATT and SNEGSKA (reference sequence). V shed 7 bases, J shed 1 base, and the junction held 5 bases outside the gene matches. The CDR3 runs 14 residues. The CDR3 region has the DNA TGCAGTGTCGTAGCGGGGAGGAACACCGGGGAGCTGTTTTTT. Protein sequence: CSVVAGRNTGELFF.

This clonotype was seen at least ten times. The chain is built from TRBV2 and TRBJ1-1; D not resolved. The germline CDR1 and CDR2 sequences are SNHLY and FYNNEI. With 4 bases removed from V and 3 bases from J, the gap between germline ends came to 3 bases. The CDR3 runs 11 residues. This CDR3 is CASSAYTEAFF. In DNA, the CDR3 is TGTGCCAGCAGTGCGTACACTGAAGCTTTCTTT.

This clonotype has a count of ten or more. V is TRBV2 and J is TRBJ2-3; D tentatively reads TRBD1 or TRBD2 (6 bases each). V lost 7 bases and J lost 0, with 20 bases in between. CDR1 and CDR2 (germline): SNHLY, FYNNEI. CDR3 length: 17 residues. The DNA of the CDR3 is TGTGCCAGCACTTCCTGGGGGGCAGGTCCTAGCACAGATACGCAGTATTTT. It yields the protein CASTSWGAGPSTDTQYF. The complete variable domain, with remaining parts taken from reference TRBV2 and TRBJ2-3, reads EPEVTQTPSHQVTQMGQEVILRCVPISNHLYFYWYRQILGQKVEFLVSFYNNEISEKSEIFDDQFSVERPDGSNFTLKIRSTKLEDSAMYFCASTSWGAGPSTDTQYFGPGTRLTVL.

By its share, this clonotype is medium-sized. The chain employs TRBV29-1 and TRBJ1-5; TRBD1 matches 9 bases. This CDR3 comprises 13 residues. Germline V gene data show CDR1 as SQVTM and CDR2 as ANQGSEA. The trim removed 3 bases at V and 4 bases at J, leaving 1 base unmatched. The CDR3 nucleotides are TGCAGCGTTGAGACAGGGGGGAATCAGCCCCAGCATTTT. Translated, it gives CSVETGGNQPQHF.

This clonotype was seen a handful of times. The J gene is TRBJ2-7, the V gene TRBV3-1; D gene ambiguous. CDR3 size: 13 residues. Germline values: CDR1 LGHDT, CDR2 YNNKEL (reference sequence). Trimming stripped 3 bases from V and 0 bases from J, with 6 bases between. Here the CDR3 DNA reads TGTGCCAGCAGCCAGGGCAGCTCCTACGAGCAGTACTTC. Its protein is CASSQGSSYEQYF.

This clonotype was picked up a small number of times. The rearrangement uses TRBV11-1 and TRBJ2-2; no definite D call. Trimming pared 1 base from V and 6 bases from J, leaving 9 bases between. CDR3 length equals 14 residues. The germline CDR1 and CDR2 sequences are SGHAT and FQDESV (reference sequence). The CDR3 nucleotides are TGTGCCAGCAGCTTAGGTGACGGTGCCGGGGAGCTGTTTTTT. This codes for CASSLGDGAGELFF.

This clonotype was counted a few times. V and J are TRBV12-3 or TRBV12-4 and TRBJ1-5, with TRBD1 matching over 8 bases. This CDR3 region has 15 residues. V gave up 2 bases and J gave up 4 bases; unmatched junction bases: 4. CDR3 coding DNA: TGTGCCAGCAGTTTACAACAGGGGGAGAATCAGCCCCAGCATTTT. This gives the protein CASSLQQGENQPQHF.

At least ten counts were recorded for this clonotype. V usage is TRBV6-5 and J usage is TRBJ2-5; perhaps D is TRBD1 or TRBD2 (7 bases each). V lost 4 bases and J 4 bases, leaving 16 bases between the germline ends. The CDR3 is 15 residues long. CDR1 MNHEY and CDR2 SVGAGI come from the germline V gene. The CDR3: CASSWSRGGTETQYF. DNA of the CDR3: TGTGCCAGCAGTTGGAGCAGGGGGGGTACAGAGACCCAGTACTTC.